Described below is a single TCR beta chain sequence and its context. Antigen: not known. Produced via immunoSEQ multiplex PCR; TCRdb's table is partial and in-frame only. This sample yields roughly 110,000 clones, of which approximately 88% are seen a single time; 5.5% to 7.5% belongs to the top ten. This record belongs to a study of T cell responses to AZD1222 COVID-19 vaccine. Notes on the study in general: Donors were largely white British and mainly female; clonal diversity was possibly underestimated. The span of vaccine-associated CD4 TCRs extended across spike, with dominance at 160-218 and 743-854. Targets within unmutated variant regions were reportedly found for nearly half of spike-specific TCRs.

CDR1 is KGHSH and CDR2 is LQKENI in the germline V gene. The V end lost 5 bases, the J end lost 0 bases, and 8 bases lay between the germline ends. The CDR3 sequence is 15 residues long. This sequence originates from an adult who received the AZD1222 COVID-19 vaccine. This chain links TRBV18 with TRBJ2-6, with D uncertain. The sequencing used peripheral blood, collected 28 days after the second AZD1222 dose. The CDR3 nucleotides read TGTGCCAGCTCAACTGGGGTCTCTGGGGCCAACGTCCTGACTTTC. Its translation: CASSTGVSGANVLTF.